Each of the 6 T cell receptor beta chains below was sequenced from the same sample in a study of blood T cell repertoires in COVID-19. TCRdb's copy holds only in-frame clones and misses some; the assay was immunoSEQ multiplex PCR. The repertoire holds 85,000 to 100,000 clones, with about 90% as singletons. Source material: peripheral blood. These receptors originate from a middle-aged man with COVID-19, enrolled during active disease.

The V call is TRBV6-5, the J call TRBJ1-2; no firm D call. CDR1 and CDR2 from the germline V gene are MNHEY and SVGAGI. This CDR3 comprises 15 residues. V lost 2 bases and J 4 bases, leaving 14 bases between the germline ends. CDR3 nucleotides: TGTGCCAGCAGTTACGTCGGCACACCAGGCTATGGCTACACCTTC. Protein sequence: CASSYVGTPGYGYTF.

This chain connects TRBV15 to TRBJ2-3, with TRBD2 as a possible D gene (5 bases). CDR1 is LNHNV, CDR2 YYDKDF, per germline (reference sequence). Trimming cost V 3 bases and J 1 base, with 14 bases left between them. This CDR3 comprises 16 residues. CDR3 sequence reads: CATSRGDHRGTDTQYF. CDR3 nucleotide sequence: TGTGCCACCAGCAGGGGAGATCATCGAGGCACAGATACGCAGTATTTT.

The chain is built from TRBV4-1 and TRBJ1-2; D gene ambiguous. Germline V gene sequence: CDR1 MGHRA, CDR2 YSYEKL. The CDR3 runs to 12 residues. Deletions cut 1 base from V and 5 bases from J, with 5 bases between. CDR3 residues: CASSQGTYGYTF. Written as DNA, the CDR3 is TGCGCCAGCAGCCAAGGTACATATGGCTACACCTTC.

This clone was counted a few times. The genes are TRBV27 and TRBJ1-2; 10 bases map to TRBD1. CDR1 is MNHEY, CDR2 SMNVEV, per germline (reference sequence). The V and J ends lost 2 bases and 4 bases, in that order; junction bases with no gene match: 7. The CDR3 contains 16 residues. The CDR3 bases are TGTGCCAGCAGTTTAATAGCAGGGACAGGGGTCTATGGCTACACCTTC. It is translated as CASSLIAGTGVYGYTF.

The sample holds one count of this clone. The chain joins TRBV7-9 to TRBJ2-2, with 9 bases lining up with TRBD1. This CDR3 spans 17 amino acids. Germline assignment: CDR1 SEHNR and CDR2 FQNEAQ (reference sequence). The ends lost 2 bases at V and 5 bases at J; junction bases unmatched: 9. The CDR3 sequence is CASSLRASDRGTGELFF. CDR3 sequence (DNA): TGTGCCAGCAGCTTACGCGCCTCGGACAGGGGAACCGGGGAGCTGTTTTTT.

The chain joins TRBV4-2 to TRBJ2-5; TRBD2 matches at 10 bases. Germline trimming cut 3 bases from V and 1 base from J; bases unmatched to any gene: 2. CDR3 size: 15 residues. Germline assignment: CDR1 LGHNA and CDR2 YNFKEQ. The CDR3 spells CASSQSSGGQETQYF. CDR3 sequence (DNA): TGTGCCAGCAGCCAGTCTAGCGGGGGCCAAGAGACCCAGTACTTC.